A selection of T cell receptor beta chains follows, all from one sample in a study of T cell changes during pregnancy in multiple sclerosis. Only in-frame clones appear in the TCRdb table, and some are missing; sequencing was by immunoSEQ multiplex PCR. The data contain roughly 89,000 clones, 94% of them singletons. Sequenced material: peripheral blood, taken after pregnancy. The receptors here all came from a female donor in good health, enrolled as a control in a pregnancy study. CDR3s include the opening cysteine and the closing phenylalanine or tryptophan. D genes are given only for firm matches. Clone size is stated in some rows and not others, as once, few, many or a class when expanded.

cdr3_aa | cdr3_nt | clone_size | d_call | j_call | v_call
CASSLPGERHEKLFF | TGTGCCAGCAGCCTACCAGGGGAGCGGCATGAAAAACTGTTTTTT | NA | NA | TRBJ1-4 | TRBV28
CASSFIGSYEQYF | TGCGCCAGCAGCTTTATCGGGAGCTACGAGCAGTACTTC | NA | NA | TRBJ2-7 | TRBV5-1
CASSVSPGNTIYF | TGTGCCAGCAGCGTATCCCCAGGAAACACCATATATTTT | NA | NA | TRBJ1-3 | TRBV9
CASSLSSGPIGANVLTF | TGTGCCAGCAGCTTATCTAGCGGCCCGATTGGGGCCAACGTCCTGACTTTC | NA | TRBD2 | TRBJ2-6 | TRBV11-2
CASGLAGYNEQFF | TGTGCTAGTGGTTTGGCAGGCTACAATGAGCAGTTCTTC | NA | NA | TRBJ2-1 | TRBV12-5
CAWSPPASRSYGYTF | TGTGCCTGGAGTCCCCCGGCCTCAAGGAGCTATGGCTACACCTTC | NA | NA | TRBJ1-2 | TRBV30
CASTKKASGSIGELFF | TGTGCCAGCACCAAGAAGGCTAGCGGGAGTATCGGGGAGCTGTTTTTT | once | TRBD2 | TRBJ2-2 | TRBV9
CASSHGVAGGYEQYF | TGTGCCAGCAGTCACGGGGTAGCGGGAGGCTACGAGCAGTACTTC | NA | TRBD2 | TRBJ2-7 | TRBV5-6
CASSLFGVSGANVLTF | TGTGCCAGCAGCTTATTCGGAGTTTCTGGGGCCAACGTCCTGACTTTC | NA | NA | TRBJ2-6 | TRBV7-2
CASSPNRGASTDTQYF | TGTGCCAGCAGCCCGAATCGGGGTGCTAGCACAGATACGCAGTATTTT | once | NA | TRBJ2-3 | TRBV5-4
CATSRDRGLPGGQPQHF | TGTGCCACCAGCAGAGATCGAGGCCTCCCAGGGGGACAGCCCCAGCATTTT | NA | TRBD1 | TRBJ1-5 | TRBV15
CASSQIYGYQETQYF | TGCGCCAGCAGCCAAATTTACGGGTACCAAGAGACCCAGTACTTC | NA | NA | TRBJ2-5 | TRBV5-1
CASSSPGMNTEAFF | TGTGCCAGCAGCTCTCCGGGTATGAACACTGAAGCTTTCTTT | NA | NA | TRBJ1-1 | TRBV6-5
CASSSGRGTIYGYTF | TGTGCCAGCAGTTCGGGACGGGGGACCATCTATGGCTACACCTTC | NA | NA | TRBJ1-2 | TRBV27
CASSLGGAGGTVTYEQYF | TGTGCCAGCAGCTTAGGGGGAGCGGGAGGTACCGTCACCTACGAGCAGTACTTC | NA | TRBD2 | TRBJ2-7 | TRBV7-9
CASSIAYTAKQETQYF | TGTGCCAGTAGTATAGCATATACAGCTAAACAAGAGACCCAGTACTTC | NA | NA | TRBJ2-5 | TRBV19
CASSQEISGGSYEQYF | TGCGCCAGCAGCCAAGAAATTAGCGGGGGATCCTACGAGCAGTACTTC | NA | TRBD2 | TRBJ2-7 | TRBV4-1
CASSQLAQETQYF | TGTGCTAGCAGCCAACTAGCCCAAGAGACCCAGTACTTC | NA | NA | TRBJ2-5 | TRBV7-7